This T cell receptor (beta chain) was sequenced during a study of T cell responses to AZD1222 COVID-19 vaccine. Broader study findings: At baseline, just 6 or 7 AZD1222 recipients tested seropositive.

Sequenced by immunoSEQ multiplex PCR; TCRdb stores in-frame clones only, minus some. The sample lists over 50,000 clones, about 90% occurring once. Points on this clone: Its antigen is undetermined.

The sequences come from peripheral blood, collected 28 days after the second AZD1222 dose. This TCR was sampled from an adult who received the AZD1222 COVID-19 vaccine.

CDR3 loop: CATSRLANGPSEQFF. The CDR3 bases are TGTGCCACCAGCCGACTAGCCAACGGACCCAGTGAGCAGTTCTTC. This chain links TRBV24-1 with TRBJ2-1, with 7 bases aligning to TRBD2. The J segment lost 9 bases and the V segment lost 7 bases, leaving 14 bases of the junction unmatched. CDR1 KGHDR and CDR2 SFDVKD come from the germline V gene. CDR3 length: 15 residues.